These T cell receptor beta chains were read from a single sample in a study of OX40 agonist ivuxolimab in advanced cancers. Clones were sequenced by immunoSEQ multiplex PCR, and TCRdb holds only the in-frame ones, with some missing. The repertoire holds about 25,000 clones, about 80% seen once, with around a quarter in the top ten. Sequences were derived from CD4+ or CD8+ T cells sorted from blood, sampled in a trial of the OX40 agonist ivuxolimab. These receptors were collected from an adult with an advanced solid tumor such as melanoma, head and neck, liver or kidney cancer. CDR3s include the opening cysteine and the closing phenylalanine or tryptophan. The order of the fields is V gene, J gene, D gene, clone size, CDR3 DNA, CDR3 protein. The D gene is left open where the match is weak. Clone size, where shown, is once, few, many, or a class for clones that have expanded.

TRBV9	TRBJ1-2	-	once	TGTGCCAGCAGCGTAGGGGGGAATAGTTGGTCTAACTATGGCTACACCTTC	CASSVGGNSWSNYGYTF
TRBV5-1	TRBJ2-2	TRBD1	-	TGCGCCAGCAGCTTTCGCGGGACAGGGGGCCCGAACACCGGGGAGCTGTTTTTT	CASSFRGTGGPNTGELFF
TRBV19	TRBJ1-5	-	few	TGTGCCAGCAGGACAGCGACAGATCAGCCCCAGCATTTT	CASRTATDQPQHF
TRBV11-2	TRBJ2-1	-	once	TGTGCCAGCAGTGGTACAGCCTACAATGAGCAGTTCTTC	CASSGTAYNEQFF
TRBV5-1	TRBJ2-3	TRBD2	-	TGCGCCAGCAAACCGGGACTAGCTAGCACAGATACGCAGTATTTT	CASKPGLASTDTQYF
TRBV6-6	TRBJ1-6	-	few	TGTGCCAGCAGTCCCGAGGAGGTCCGACCCCTCCACTTT	CASSPEEVRPLHF
TRBV13	TRBJ1-2	-	-	TGTGCCAGCAGCTTCAGACAGGACGCCGACTATGGCTACACCTTC	CASSFRQDADYGYTF
TRBV4-3	TRBJ2-7	TRBD1	once	TGCGCCAGCAGCCAATTTACAGGGGGCTACGAGCAGTACTTC	CASSQFTGGYEQYF
TRBV6-5	TRBJ2-7	TRBD1	few	TGTGCCAGCAGTTACGGGACAGGGGTTTGGTACGAGCAGTACTTC	CASSYGTGVWYEQYF
TRBV19	TRBJ2-7	-	-	TGTGCCAGTAGTATGGGCAGTTCCTCCTACGAGCAGTACTTC	CASSMGSSSYEQYF
TRBV6-5	TRBJ2-1	TRBD2	-	TGTGCCAGCAGTTTACTAGCGGGGATTTACAATGAGCAGTTCTTC	CASSLLAGIYNEQFF
TRBV27	TRBJ2-6	-	-	TGTGCCAGCAGTACCGGTGCTCCTGGCCAAAGTCGGGCCAACGTCCTGACTTTC	CASSTGAPGQSRANVLTF
TRBV6-6	TRBJ1-3	-	-	TGTGCCAGTCTCGGACGCCACTCTGGAAACACCATATATTTT	CASLGRHSGNTIYF
TRBV10-3	TRBJ2-7	-	-	TGTGCCAGTTTAGACGACTCCAACGAGCAGTACTTC	CASLDDSNEQYF
TRBV23-1	TRBJ1-4	-	-	TGCGCCAGCAGTCAATCAGGGCAGAAGCTTGAAAAACTGTTTTTT	CASSQSGQKLEKLFF
TRBV25-1	TRBJ2-3	-	-	TGTGCCAGCAGTGAAGCGGGGAGAAGCACAGATACGCAGTATTTT	CASSEAGRSTDTQYF
TRBV30	TRBJ1-6	-	-	TGTGCCTGGGGACCTACAGGGAATTCACCCCTCCACTTT	CAWGPTGNSPLHF
TRBV9	TRBJ1-1	TRBD1	-	TGTGCCAGCAGCCATACAGGGGACACTGAAGCTTTCTTT	CASSHTGDTEAFF
TRBV11-2	TRBJ1-5	-	-	TGTGCCAGCAGTCTCGAGGGGTCCCTTCTTCATCCGCCCCAGCATTTT	CASSLEGSLLHPPQHF
TRBV7-9	TRBJ1-2	TRBD1	medium-sized	TGTGCCAGCAGCCAGACAGGGGAGGCTGGTGGCTACACCTTC	CASSQTGEAGGYTF
TRBV10-2	TRBJ2-7	-	-	TGCGCCAGCAGTGCTGACCTCTACGAGCAGTACTTC	CASSADLYEQYF
TRBV30	TRBJ1-2	TRBD1	once	TGTGCCGGACAGGGGAACTATGGCTACACCTTC	CAGQGNYGYTF
TRBV28	TRBJ2-2	TRBD2	-	TGTGCCCGCAGTTACGGGGGGGGCACCGGGGAGCTGTTTTTT	CARSYGGGTGELFF
TRBV27	TRBJ2-7	TRBD2	-	TGTGCCAGCAGTTTTCGGGGACTAGAATTCTACGAGCAGTACTTC	CASSFRGLEFYEQYF
TRBV28	TRBJ2-7	-	-	TGTGCCAGCACTAGTCTTAAACCCATCGACGAGCAGTACTTC	CASTSLKPIDEQYF
TRBV2	TRBJ1-3	-	-	TGTGCCAGCATTCCCGACAGGGGAAACACCATATATTTT	CASIPDRGNTIYF
TRBV7-2	TRBJ2-7	TRBD1	-	TGTGCCAGCAGCCCCTTAGGGACAGGGAACGAGCAGTACTTC	CASSPLGTGNEQYF
TRBV27	TRBJ1-5	TRBD1	-	TGTGCCAGCAGCGCGGACAGGGGGCGGAATCAGCCCCAGCATTTT	CASSADRGRNQPQHF
TRBV7-9	TRBJ1-2	-	once	TGTGCCAGCAGCTCCCCTCGAGACGGGGGATATGGCTACACCTTC	CASSSPRDGGYGYTF
TRBV15	TRBJ2-6	-	-	TGTGCCACCAGCAGGAACACTGGGGCCAACGTCCTGACTTTC	CATSRNTGANVLTF
TRBV4-1	TRBJ2-1	-	-	TGCGCCAGCAGCCAGTTCATGAGGGAGGTCGATGAGCAGTTCTTC	CASSQFMREVDEQFF
TRBV5-4	TRBJ2-7	-	-	TGTGCCAGCAGCCCCCGGGACCCTTCCACCGAGCAGTACTTC	CASSPRDPSTEQYF
TRBV5-6	TRBJ2-7	-	-	TGTGCCAGCAGCTTGGAGGGTAGGGTGCACGAGCAGTACTTC	CASSLEGRVHEQYF
TRBV6-5	TRBJ1-2	-	once	TGTGCCACCCGGCCACTCGAGGGTGATTCCTATGGCTACACCTTC	CATRPLEGDSYGYTF
TRBV9	TRBJ1-2	TRBD1	once	TGTGCCAGCAGCGTAGTGTCTGAGTTATCGGGACAGGTCGGCGGCTACACCTTC	CASSVVSELSGQVGGYTF
TRBV27	TRBJ1-3	-	-	TGCGCCAGCAGTCCTAACAATCCCCGTCGAGCCTCTGGAAACACCATATATTTT	CASSPNNPRRASGNTIYF
TRBV7-6	TRBJ2-2	-	-	TGTGCCAGCAGCTCCCCCCGGGACACATATTCGAACACCGGGGAGCTGTTTTTT	CASSSPRDTYSNTGELFF
TRBV28	TRBJ2-3	TRBD1	-	TGTGCCAGCAGTGGGGACAGGGCAACTAGCACAGATACGCAGTATTTT	CASSGDRATSTDTQYF
TRBV9	TRBJ2-1	-	-	TGTGCCAGCAGCCCCAATGAGCAGTTCTTC	CASSPNEQFF
TRBV27	TRBJ1-2	-	-	TGTGCCAGCAGTTTAGCCGGACTGTTAAACTATGGCTACACCTTC	CASSLAGLLNYGYTF
TRBV28	TRBJ2-1	-	-	TGTGCCAGCAGTTCGGGCACCAATGAGCAGTTCTTC	CASSSGTNEQFF
TRBV29-1	TRBJ2-7	-	-	TGCAGCGTTGGGAGCGGCGGCAGCTCCTACGAGCAGTACTTC	CSVGSGGSSYEQYF
TRBV28	TRBJ2-6	-	-	TGTGCCAGCAGTTTAACGTGGGGTTCTGGGGCCAACGTCCTGACTTTC	CASSLTWGSGANVLTF
TRBV6-6	TRBJ2-5	-	-	TGTGCCAGCAGCGCCTTCCAAGAGACCCAGTACTTC	CASSAFQETQYF
TRBV13	TRBJ2-3	TRBD2	-	TGTGCCAGCAGATTATCCGGGACTAGCGGGGGGGCCGATTTAGATACGCAGTATTTT	CASRLSGTSGGADLDTQYF
TRBV5-1	TRBJ2-7	TRBD1	-	TGCGCCAGCAGCTTGGATGGGACAGGAATCTACTACGAGCAGTACTTC	CASSLDGTGIYYEQYF
TRBV6-1	TRBJ2-7	-	-	TGTGCCAGCAGTGATTCTATAGGACAGCTCTACGAGCAGTACTTC	CASSDSIGQLYEQYF
TRBV5-6	TRBJ2-1	-	-	TGTGCCAGCAGCCAACTAGCCGTAGAGCAGTTCTTC	CASSQLAVEQFF
TRBV7-6	TRBJ2-3	-	-	TGTGCCAGCAGCTTAGTTGGCGGGGTCCTTGATACGCAGTATTTT	CASSLVGGVLDTQYF
TRBV29-1	TRBJ2-3	-	-	TGCAGCGTCCCTAAAACAGATACGCAGTATTTT	CSVPKTDTQYF
TRBV2	TRBJ2-3	-	-	TGTGCCAGCTGGGGACCCGCAACAGATACGCAGTATTTT	CASWGPATDTQYF
TRBV5-4	TRBJ2-7	-	-	TGTGCCAGCAGCATCCGGGACTCATCCTACGAGCAGTACTTC	CASSIRDSSYEQYF
TRBV6-5	TRBJ2-5	-	-	TGTGCCAGCAGTTTTCAAACAGGGTTTGTAGAGACCCAGTACTTC	CASSFQTGFVETQYF